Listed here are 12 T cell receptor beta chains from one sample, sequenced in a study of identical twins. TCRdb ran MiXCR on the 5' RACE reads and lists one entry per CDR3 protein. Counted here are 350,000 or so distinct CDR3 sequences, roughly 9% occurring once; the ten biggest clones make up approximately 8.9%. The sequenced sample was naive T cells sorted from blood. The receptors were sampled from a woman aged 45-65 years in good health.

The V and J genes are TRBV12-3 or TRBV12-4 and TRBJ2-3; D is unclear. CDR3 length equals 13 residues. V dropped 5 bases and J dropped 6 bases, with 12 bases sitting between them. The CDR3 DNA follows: TGTGCCAGCAGTGATAACTTGTCCGATACGCAGTATTTT. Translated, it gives CASSDNLSDTQYF.

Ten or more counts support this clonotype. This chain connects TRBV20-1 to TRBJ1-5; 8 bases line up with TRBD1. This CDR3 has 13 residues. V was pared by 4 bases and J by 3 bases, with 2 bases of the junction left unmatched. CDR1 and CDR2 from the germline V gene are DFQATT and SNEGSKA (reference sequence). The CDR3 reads CSATDRDNQPQHF. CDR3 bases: TGCAGTGCTACGGACAGGGACAATCAGCCCCAGCATTTT.

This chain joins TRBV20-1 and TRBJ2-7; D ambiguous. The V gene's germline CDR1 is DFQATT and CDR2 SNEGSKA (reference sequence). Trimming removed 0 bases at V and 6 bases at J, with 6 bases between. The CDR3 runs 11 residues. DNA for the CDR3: TGCAGTGCTAGAGATCTAACCGAGCAGTACTTC. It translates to CSARDLTEQYF.

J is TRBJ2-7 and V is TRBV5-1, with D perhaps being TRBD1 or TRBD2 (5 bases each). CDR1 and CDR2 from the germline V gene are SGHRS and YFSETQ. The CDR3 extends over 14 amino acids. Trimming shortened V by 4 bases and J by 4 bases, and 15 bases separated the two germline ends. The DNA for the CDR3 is TGCGCCAGCAGCACGGGGCGAAACCCTTACGAGCAGTACTTC. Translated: CASSTGRNPYEQYF.

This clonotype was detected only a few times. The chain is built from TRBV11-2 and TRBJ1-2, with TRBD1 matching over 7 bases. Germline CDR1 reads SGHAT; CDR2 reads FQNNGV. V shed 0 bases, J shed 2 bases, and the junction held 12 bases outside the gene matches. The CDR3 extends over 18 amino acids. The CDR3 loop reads CASSLDLSGGYLNYGYTF. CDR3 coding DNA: TGTGCCAGCAGCTTAGATTTGTCAGGGGGTTACTTGAACTATGGCTACACCTTC.

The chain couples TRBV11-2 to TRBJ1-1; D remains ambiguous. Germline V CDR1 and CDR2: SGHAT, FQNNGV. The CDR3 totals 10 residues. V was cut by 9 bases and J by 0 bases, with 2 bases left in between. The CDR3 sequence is CARLNTEAFF. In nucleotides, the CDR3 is TGTGCCAGGTTGAACACTGAAGCTTTCTTT.

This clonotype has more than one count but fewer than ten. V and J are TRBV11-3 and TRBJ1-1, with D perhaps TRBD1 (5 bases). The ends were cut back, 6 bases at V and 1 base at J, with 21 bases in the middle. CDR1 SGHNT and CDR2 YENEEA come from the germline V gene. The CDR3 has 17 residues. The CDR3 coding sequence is TGTGCCAGCAGACTCGGGATTTTTGGACAACCGAACACTGAAGCTTTCTTT. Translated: CASRLGIFGQPNTEAFF. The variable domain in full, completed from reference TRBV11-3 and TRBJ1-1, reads EAGVVQSPRYKIIEKKQPVAFWCNPISGHNTLYWYLQNLGQGPELLIRYENEEAVDDSQLPKDRFSAERLKGVDSTLKIQPAELGDSAVYLCASRLGIFGQPNTEAFFGQGTRLTVV.

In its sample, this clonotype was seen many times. As DNA, the CDR3 is TGTGCCAGCAGCCAAATCCAAGACCCCCGAGAGACCCAGTACTTC. Amino acids: CASSQIQDPRETQYF. V is TRBV7-9 and J is TRBJ2-5; no reliable D call. CDR3 length: 15 residues. Germline values: CDR1 SEHNR, CDR2 FQNEAQ (reference sequence). V was cut by 5 bases and J by 4 bases, with 17 bases left in between.

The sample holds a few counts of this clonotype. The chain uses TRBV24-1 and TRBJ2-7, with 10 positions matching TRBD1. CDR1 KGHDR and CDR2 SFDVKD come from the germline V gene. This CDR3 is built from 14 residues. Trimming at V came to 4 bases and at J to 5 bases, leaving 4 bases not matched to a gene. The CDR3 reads CATSERDRGDEQYV. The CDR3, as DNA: TGTGCCACCAGTGAACGGGACAGGGGCGACGAGCAGTACGTC.

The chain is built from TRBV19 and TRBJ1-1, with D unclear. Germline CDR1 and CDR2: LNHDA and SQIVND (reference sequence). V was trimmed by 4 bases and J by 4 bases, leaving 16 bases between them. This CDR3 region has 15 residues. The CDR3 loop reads CASSTQPLAGTEAFF. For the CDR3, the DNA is TGTGCCAGTAGTACCCAGCCCCTCGCGGGCACTGAAGCTTTCTTT.

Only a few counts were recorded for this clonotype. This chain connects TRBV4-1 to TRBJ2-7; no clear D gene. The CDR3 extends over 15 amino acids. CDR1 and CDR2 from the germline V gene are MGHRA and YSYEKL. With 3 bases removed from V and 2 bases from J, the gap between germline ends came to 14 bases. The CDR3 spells CASSHQLGYPYEQYF. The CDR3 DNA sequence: TGCGCCAGCAGCCACCAGCTCGGCTACCCCTACGAGCAGTACTTC.

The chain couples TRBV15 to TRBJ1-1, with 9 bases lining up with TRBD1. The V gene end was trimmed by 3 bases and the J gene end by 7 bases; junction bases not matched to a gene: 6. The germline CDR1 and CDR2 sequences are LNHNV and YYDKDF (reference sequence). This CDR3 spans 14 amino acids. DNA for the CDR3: TGTGCCACCAGCAGGGTCGGACAGGGGTGTGAAGCTTTCTTT. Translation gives CATSRVGQGCEAFF.